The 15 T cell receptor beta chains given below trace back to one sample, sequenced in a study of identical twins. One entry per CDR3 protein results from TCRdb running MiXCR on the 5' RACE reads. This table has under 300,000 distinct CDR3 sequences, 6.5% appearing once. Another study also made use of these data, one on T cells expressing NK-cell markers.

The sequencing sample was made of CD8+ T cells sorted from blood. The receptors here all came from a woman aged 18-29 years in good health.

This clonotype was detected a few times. CDR3 nucleotide sequence: TGCGCCAGCAGCTACATCGGATACGAGCAGTACTTC. This codes for CASSYIGYEQYF. This rearrangement joins TRBV5-1 to TRBJ2-7; D remains ambiguous. Germline loops: CDR1 SGHRS, CDR2 YFSETQ. V lost 3 bases and J lost 4, with 8 bases in between. The CDR3 runs to 12 residues.

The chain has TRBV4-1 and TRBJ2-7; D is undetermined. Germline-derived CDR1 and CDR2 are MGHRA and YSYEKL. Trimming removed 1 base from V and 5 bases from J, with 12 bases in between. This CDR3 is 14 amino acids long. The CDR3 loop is CASSQVGRGDEQYF. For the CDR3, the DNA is TGCGCCAGCAGCCAAGTGGGTCGAGGAGACGAGCAGTACTTC.

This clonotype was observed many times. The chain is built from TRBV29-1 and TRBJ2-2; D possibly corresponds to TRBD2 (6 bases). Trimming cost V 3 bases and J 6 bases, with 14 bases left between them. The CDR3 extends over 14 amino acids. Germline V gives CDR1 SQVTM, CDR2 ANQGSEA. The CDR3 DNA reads TGCAGCGTTGACGCGGAGGGAACGTCCGGGGAGCTGTTTTTT. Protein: CSVDAEGTSGELFF.

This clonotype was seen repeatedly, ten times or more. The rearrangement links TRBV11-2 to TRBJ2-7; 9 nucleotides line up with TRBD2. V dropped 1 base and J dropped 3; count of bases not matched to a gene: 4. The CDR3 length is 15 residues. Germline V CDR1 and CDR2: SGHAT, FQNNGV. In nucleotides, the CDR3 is TGTGCCAGCAGCTTAGGCACTAGCGGGTACTACGAGCAGTACTTC. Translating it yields CASSLGTSGYYEQYF. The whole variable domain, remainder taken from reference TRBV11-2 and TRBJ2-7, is EAGVAQSPRYKIIEKRQSVAFWCNPISGHATLYWYQQILGQGPKLLIQFQNNGVVDDSQLPKDRFSAERLKGVDSTLKIQPAKLEDSAVYLCASSLGTSGYYEQYFGPGTRLTVT.

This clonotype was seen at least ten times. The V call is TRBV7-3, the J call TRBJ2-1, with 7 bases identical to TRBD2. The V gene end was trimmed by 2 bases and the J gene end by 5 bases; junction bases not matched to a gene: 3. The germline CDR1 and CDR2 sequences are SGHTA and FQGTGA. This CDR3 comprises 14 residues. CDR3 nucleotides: TGTGCCAGCAGCTTAGGGGGGGGGGACAATGAGCAGTTCTTC. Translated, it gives CASSLGGGDNEQFF.

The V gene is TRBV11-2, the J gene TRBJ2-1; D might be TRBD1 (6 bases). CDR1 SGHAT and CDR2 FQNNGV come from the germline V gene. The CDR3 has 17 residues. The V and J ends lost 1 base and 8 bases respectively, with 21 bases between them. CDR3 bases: TGTGCCAGCAGCTTAGTTGGGTTTGGCAGGGGTATGTATGAGCAGTTCTTC. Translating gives CASSLVGFGRGMYEQFF.

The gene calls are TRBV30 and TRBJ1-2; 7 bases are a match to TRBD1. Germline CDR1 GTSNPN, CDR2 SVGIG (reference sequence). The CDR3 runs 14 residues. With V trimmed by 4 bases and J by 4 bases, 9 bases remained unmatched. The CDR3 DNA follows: TGTGCCTGGATCGTAGAGGGGGCGGGCTATGGCTACACCTTC. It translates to CAWIVEGAGYGYTF.

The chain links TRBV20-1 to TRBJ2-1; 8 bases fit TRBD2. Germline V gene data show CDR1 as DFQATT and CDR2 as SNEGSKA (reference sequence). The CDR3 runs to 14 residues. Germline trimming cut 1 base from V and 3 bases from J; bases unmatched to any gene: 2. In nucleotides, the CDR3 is TGCAGTGCTAGAGGACTAGCGAGCTACAATGAGCAGTTCTTC. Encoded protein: CSARGLASYNEQFF.

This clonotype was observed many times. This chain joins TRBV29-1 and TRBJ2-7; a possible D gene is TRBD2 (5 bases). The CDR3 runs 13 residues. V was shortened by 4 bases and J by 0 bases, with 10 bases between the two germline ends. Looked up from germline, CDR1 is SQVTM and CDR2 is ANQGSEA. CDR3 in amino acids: CSVAGGSSYEQYF. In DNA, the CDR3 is TGCAGCGTTGCCGGTGGGAGCTCCTACGAGCAGTACTTC.

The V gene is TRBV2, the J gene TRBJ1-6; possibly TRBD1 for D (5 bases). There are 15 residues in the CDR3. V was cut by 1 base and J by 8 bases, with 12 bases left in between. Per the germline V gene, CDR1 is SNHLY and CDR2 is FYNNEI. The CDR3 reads CASSEGGHPDSPLHF. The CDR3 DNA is TGTGCCAGCAGTGAAGGAGGACATCCAGATTCACCCCTCCACTTT.

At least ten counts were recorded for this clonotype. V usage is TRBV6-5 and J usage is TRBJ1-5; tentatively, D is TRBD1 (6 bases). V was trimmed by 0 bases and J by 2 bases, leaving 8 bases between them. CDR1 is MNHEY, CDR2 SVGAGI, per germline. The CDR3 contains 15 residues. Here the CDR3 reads CASSYSEGGNQPQHF. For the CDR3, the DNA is TGTGCCAGCAGTTACTCGGAGGGGGGCAATCAGCCCCAGCATTTT.

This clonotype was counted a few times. The CDR3 here is CSARGAAYEQYF. Here the CDR3 DNA reads TGCAGTGCTAGAGGGGCAGCCTACGAGCAGTACTTC. The V gene is TRBV20-1, the J gene TRBJ2-7; D not resolved. The CDR3 spans 12 residues. Trimming took off 1 base at V and 2 bases at J, with 6 bases between the two ends. Germline CDR1 and CDR2: DFQATT and SNEGSKA (reference sequence).

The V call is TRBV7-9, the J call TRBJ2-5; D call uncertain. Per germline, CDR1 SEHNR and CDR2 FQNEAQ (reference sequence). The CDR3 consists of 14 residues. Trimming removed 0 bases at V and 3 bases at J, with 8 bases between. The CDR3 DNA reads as TGTGCCAGCAGCTTAGCGTCAGGAAAAGAGACCCAGTACTTC. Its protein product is CASSLASGKETQYF.

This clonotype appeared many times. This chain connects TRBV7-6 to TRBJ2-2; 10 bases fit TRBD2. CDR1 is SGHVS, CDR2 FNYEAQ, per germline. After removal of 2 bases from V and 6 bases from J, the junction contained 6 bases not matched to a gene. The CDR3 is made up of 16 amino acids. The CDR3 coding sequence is TGTGCCAGCAGCTTATTCCCTAGCGGGGGTGCCGGGGAGCTGTTTTTT. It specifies CASSLFPSGGAGELFF. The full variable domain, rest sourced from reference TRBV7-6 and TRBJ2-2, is GAGVSQSPRYKVTKRGQDVALRCDPISGHVSLYWYRQALGQGPEFLTYFNYEAQQDKSGLPNDRFSAERPEGSISTLTIQRTEQRDSAMYRCASSLFPSGGAGELFFGEGSRLTVL.

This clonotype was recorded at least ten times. CDR3 nucleotides: TGTGCCAGCATAAGGGGCGGCAACACCGGGGAGCTGTTTTTT. The encoded protein is CASIRGGNTGELFF. The V and J genes are TRBV2 and TRBJ2-2; maybe TRBD1 (5 bases). Germline V lookup: CDR1 SNHLY, CDR2 FYNNEI. Trimming pared 7 bases from V and 2 bases from J, leaving 11 bases between. This CDR3 region has 14 residues.